This entry concerns a single TCR beta chain. Its specific antigen is unknown. No base quality information exists; no much larger clone differs at one position. The immunoSEQ Assay, a bias-controlled multiplex PCR, was used to amplify TCRbeta CDR3 regions from genomic DNA. From the authors' description of their analysis: Nucleated cell counts per sample were estimated from amplification of reference gene primers within the assay. Sequence reads were collapsed and filtered to measure the absolute abundance of every unique TCRbeta CDR3 rearrangement. For each sample, productive Simpson clonality was calculated by taking the square root of Simpson's diversity index across productive rearrangements. TCRdb retrieved this table from immuneACCESS and kept in-frame rearrangements only. Not all clones are present; in checked studies, unresolved V genes account for under half, and no reason is known for the remainder. V and J calls and clone size are copied from that table; D and trimming were computed from the DNA. Within this sample are about 58,000 clones, with more than 80% of them counted one time only. Clones ranked in the top ten supply 25% to 35% of the sample.

At one collaborating source in Seattle, patients were enrolled during active infection and were followed longitudinally through the course of disease. The collaborating institutions used their own protocols to collect whole blood in K2EDTA tubes. Collaborator samples were shipped for TCRbeta analysis as frozen whole blood, isolated PBMCs, or DNA extracted from either sample type. The source of the sample is a study of blood T cell repertoires in COVID-19 (TCRdb year 2020). Study-level background: Samples from collaborators originated in the United States, Italy and Spain and spanned both the acute and convalescent phases of COVID-19. The material from the prospective study consisted of cDNA or gDNA derived from T cells, B-cell-depleted T cells, or PBMCs. The dataset comprised deeply sampled blood TCRbeta repertoires from subjects exposed to, actively infected with, or recovered from COVID-19. The repertoires were made available in a free public database intended to serve as a resource for research on the immune response to SARS-CoV-2. Samples were obtained from the ongoing ImmuneRACE study (first 160 participants) and from over 1,000 subjects provided by 6 global collaborators. Nearly every sample came with metadata listing a de-identified subject ID, COVID-19 status, age in years and sex. HLA class I and class II types, where available, came from metadata supplied by the sample provider rather than from assay-based typing. The research as a whole found: How much clinical and demographic metadata was included differed by source and by participant, and the metadata was provided uncurated.

Cut back by 6 bases and 6 bases, the V and J ends lie 11 bases apart. Sequences LGHDT (CDR1) and YNNKEL (CDR2) are obtained from the germline V gene (reference sequence). From the cysteine through the phenylalanine, the CDR3 covers 12 amino acids. Only CDR3 DNA is held: 36 bases, read in frame from base 1. The chain is made from TRBV3-1 (or the pseudogene TRBV3-2) and TRBJ1-1; the D segment cannot be called with confidence. The receptor was derived from a man aged 55-75 years with COVID-19, enrolled during active disease. The sequenced material came from peripheral blood. This receptor carries the CDR3 CASSEGGSEAFF. The nucleotide sequence reads TGTGCCAGCAGTGAGGGAGGGTCTGAAGCTTTCTTT.